This passage covers 6 T cell receptor beta chains from one sample sequenced in a study of T-cell memory formation after mild COVID-19. TCRdb processed the 5' RACE reads anew with MiXCR; each CDR3 protein has one entry. In the table there are roughly 150,000 distinct CDR3 sequences, about 23% of which are singletons. The sequenced sample consisted of PBMCs or a T cell subset sorted from them (not recorded which). Receptors were obtained from an adult woman who had mild COVID-19 (a few samples of this study predate the infection). Cell type and time point are not known.

The rearrangement links TRBV7-9 to TRBJ2-2; 9 bases agree with TRBD1. V was pared by 4 bases and J by 6 bases, with 6 bases of the junction left unmatched. In germline, CDR1 is SEHNR, CDR2 FQNEAQ (reference sequence). The CDR3 runs 15 residues. This chain's CDR3 is CASSYGTGIPGELFF. The DNA for the CDR3 is TGTGCCAGCAGCTACGGGACAGGGATCCCCGGGGAGCTGTTTTTT.

The chain carries TRBV27 and TRBJ2-5, with unresolved D. Germline CDR1 and CDR2: MNHEY and SMNVEV (reference sequence). Trimming removed 3 bases from V and 1 base from J, with 12 bases in between. This CDR3 comprises 15 residues. The CDR3 spells CASSFLPPAQETQYF. The DNA for the CDR3 is TGTGCCAGCAGTTTCCTCCCCCCTGCCCAAGAGACCCAGTACTTC.

In its sample, this clonotype was seen a few times. The V call is TRBV29-1, the J call TRBJ1-1; 8 bases are shared with TRBD1. This CDR3 contains 12 residues. V lost 7 bases and J lost 3; bases outside the gene matches: 4. The V gene's germline CDR1 is SQVTM and CDR2 ANQGSEA. The chain's CDR3 is CSAQQGDTEAFF. The CDR3, as DNA: TGCAGCGCCCAACAGGGGGACACTGAAGCTTTCTTT.

This clonotype was picked up a small number of times. The chain couples TRBV6-5 to TRBJ1-2; 8 bases agree with TRBD1. The V segment lost 5 bases and the J segment 4 bases; nucleotides outside the gene matches: 12. The CDR3 contains 16 residues. Germline CDR1 and CDR2: MNHEY and SVGAGI. CDR3 region: CASSLRGQVNIYGYTF. The CDR3 DNA sequence: TGTGCCAGCAGTCTCCGGGGACAGGTTAATATCTATGGCTACACCTTC.

The sample holds one count of this clonotype. The V call is TRBV7-8, the J call TRBJ2-1; D is unresolved. The germline CDR1 and CDR2 sequences are SGHVS and FQNEAQ. Trimming shortened V by 3 bases and J by 2 bases, and 11 bases separated the two germline ends. This CDR3 contains 15 residues. DNA of the CDR3: TGTGCCAGCAGCTTCGCGGTAGGCACCTACAATGAGCAGTTCTTC. It codes for CASSFAVGTYNEQFF.

In this sample, this clonotype turned up a few times. This sequence joins TRBV12-3 or TRBV12-4 and TRBJ1-1; D not resolved. V was clipped by 6 bases and J by 6 bases, with 17 bases between them. This CDR3 contains 14 residues. The CDR3 reads CASSPPRTVPEAFF. The CDR3 coding sequence is TGTGCCAGCAGCCCTCCGCGGACGGTCCCTGAAGCTTTCTTT.